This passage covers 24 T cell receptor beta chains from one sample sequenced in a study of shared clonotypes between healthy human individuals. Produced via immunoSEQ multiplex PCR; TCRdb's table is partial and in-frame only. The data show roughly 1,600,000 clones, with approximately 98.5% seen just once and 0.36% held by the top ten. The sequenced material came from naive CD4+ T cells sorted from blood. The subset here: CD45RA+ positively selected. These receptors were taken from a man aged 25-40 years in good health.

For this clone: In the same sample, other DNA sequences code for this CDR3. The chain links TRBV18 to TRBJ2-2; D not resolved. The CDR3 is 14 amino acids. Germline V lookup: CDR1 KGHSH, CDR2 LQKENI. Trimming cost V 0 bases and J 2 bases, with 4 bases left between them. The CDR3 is CASSPPGNTGELFF. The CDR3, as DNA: TGTGCCAGCTCACCACCGGGAAACACCGGGGAGCTGTTTTTT.

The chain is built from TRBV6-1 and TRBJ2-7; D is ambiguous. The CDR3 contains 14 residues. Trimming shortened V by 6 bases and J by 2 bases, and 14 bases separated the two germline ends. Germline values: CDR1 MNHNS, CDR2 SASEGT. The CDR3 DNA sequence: TGTGCCAGCAGCCTATCCCCCCATACCTACGAGCAGTACTTC. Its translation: CASSLSPHTYEQYF.

CDR3 loop: CASSLIAGVITDEQFF. CDR3 DNA: TGCGCCAGCAGCTTGATAGCGGGAGTGATTACTGATGAGCAGTTCTTC. The chain employs TRBV5-1 and TRBJ2-1; TRBD2 agrees at 9 bases. Germline values: CDR1 SGHRS, CDR2 YFSETQ. V lost 1 base and J lost 8; bases outside the gene matches: 10. This CDR3 has 16 residues.

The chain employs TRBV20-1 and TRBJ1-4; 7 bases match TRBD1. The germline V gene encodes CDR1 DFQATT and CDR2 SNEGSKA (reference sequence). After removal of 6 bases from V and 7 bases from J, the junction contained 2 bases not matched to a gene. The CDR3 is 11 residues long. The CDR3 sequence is CSAPGGEKLFF. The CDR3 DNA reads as TGCAGTGCACCAGGGGGTGAAAAACTGTTTTTT.

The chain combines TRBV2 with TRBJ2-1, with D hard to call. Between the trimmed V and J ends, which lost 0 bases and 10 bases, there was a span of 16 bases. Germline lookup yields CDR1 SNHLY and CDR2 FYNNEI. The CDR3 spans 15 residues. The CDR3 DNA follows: TGTGCCAGCAGTGAAGCGCTTCTGGGCGCCTCGGAGCAGTTCTTC. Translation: CASSEALLGASEQFF. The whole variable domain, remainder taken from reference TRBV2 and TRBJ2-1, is EPEVTQTPSHQVTQMGQEVILRCVPISNHLYFYWYRQILGQKVEFLVSFYNNEISEKSEIFDDQFSVERPDGSNFTLKIRSTKLEDSAMYFCASSEALLGASEQFFGPGTRLTVL.

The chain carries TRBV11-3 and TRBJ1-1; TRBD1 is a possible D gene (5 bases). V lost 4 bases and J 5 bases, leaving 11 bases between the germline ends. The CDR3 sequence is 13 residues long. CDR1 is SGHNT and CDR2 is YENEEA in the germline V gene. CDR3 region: CASSSQGGTEAFF. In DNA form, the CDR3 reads TGTGCCAGCAGCTCTCAGGGCGGTACTGAAGCTTTCTTT. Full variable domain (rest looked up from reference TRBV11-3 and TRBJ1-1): EAGVVQSPRYKIIEKKQPVAFWCNPISGHNTLYWYLQNLGQGPELLIRYENEEAVDDSQLPKDRFSAERLKGVDSTLKIQPAELGDSAVYLCASSSQGGTEAFFGQGTRLTVV.

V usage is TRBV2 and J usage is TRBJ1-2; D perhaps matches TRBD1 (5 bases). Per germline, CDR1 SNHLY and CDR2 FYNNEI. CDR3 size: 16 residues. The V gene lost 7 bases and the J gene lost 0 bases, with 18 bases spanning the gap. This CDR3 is CASNLLGASANYGYTF. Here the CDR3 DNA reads TGTGCCAGCAACCTACTCGGGGCGAGTGCTAACTATGGCTACACCTTC.

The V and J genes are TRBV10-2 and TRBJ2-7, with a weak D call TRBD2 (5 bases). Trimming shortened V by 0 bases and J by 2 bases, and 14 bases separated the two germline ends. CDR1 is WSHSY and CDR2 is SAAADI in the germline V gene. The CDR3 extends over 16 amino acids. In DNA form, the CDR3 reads TGCGCCAGCAGTGAGTCCAGCGGCCCTGGCGCCTACGAGCAGTACTTC. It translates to CASSESSGPGAYEQYF.

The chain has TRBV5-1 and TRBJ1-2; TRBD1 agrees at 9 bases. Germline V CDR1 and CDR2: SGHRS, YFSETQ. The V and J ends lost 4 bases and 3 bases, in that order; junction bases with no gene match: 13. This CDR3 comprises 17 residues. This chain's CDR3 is CASSENLQGAHDYGYTF. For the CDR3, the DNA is TGCGCCAGCAGCGAGAACCTACAGGGGGCGCACGACTATGGCTACACCTTC.

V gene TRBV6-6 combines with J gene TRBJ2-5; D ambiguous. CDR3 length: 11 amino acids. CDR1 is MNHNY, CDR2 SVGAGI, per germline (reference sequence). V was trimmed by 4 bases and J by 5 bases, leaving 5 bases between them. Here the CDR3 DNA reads TGTGCCAGCAGTTTGGTGGAGACCCAGTACTTC. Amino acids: CASSLVETQYF.

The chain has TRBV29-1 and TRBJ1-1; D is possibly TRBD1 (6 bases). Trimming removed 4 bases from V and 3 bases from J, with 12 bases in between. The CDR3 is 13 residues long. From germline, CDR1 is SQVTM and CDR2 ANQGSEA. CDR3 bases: TGCAGCGTTGTGAGGGGGGTAGACACTGAAGCTTTCTTT. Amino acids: CSVVRGVDTEAFF.

The CDR3 DNA sequence: TGTGCCAGCAGACTTACAGGGCCTTCGAACACCGGGGAGCTGTTTTTT. It specifies CASRLTGPSNTGELFF. This chain uses TRBV13 with TRBJ2-2, with a tentative D call TRBD1 (6 bases). V was clipped by 6 bases and J by 0 bases, with 14 bases between them. The germline V gene has CDR1 PRHDT and CDR2 FYEKMQ (reference sequence). The length of the CDR3 is 16 residues.

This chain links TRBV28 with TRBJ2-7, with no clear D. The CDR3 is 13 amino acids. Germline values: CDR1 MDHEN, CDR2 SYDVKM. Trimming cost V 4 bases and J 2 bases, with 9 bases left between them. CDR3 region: CASSSTRPYEQYF. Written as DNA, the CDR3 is TGTGCCAGCAGTTCTACAAGGCCCTACGAGCAGTACTTC.

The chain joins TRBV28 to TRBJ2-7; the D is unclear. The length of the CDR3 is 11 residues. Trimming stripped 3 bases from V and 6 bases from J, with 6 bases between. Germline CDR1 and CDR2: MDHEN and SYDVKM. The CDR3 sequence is CASSFSLEQYF. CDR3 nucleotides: TGTGCCAGCAGTTTTTCTCTCGAGCAGTACTTC. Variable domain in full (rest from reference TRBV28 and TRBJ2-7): DVKVTQSSRYLVKRTGEKVFLECVQDMDHENMFWYRQDPGLGLRLIYFSYDVKMKEKGDIPEGYSVSREKKERFSLILESASTNQTSMYLCASSFSLEQYFGPGTRLTVT.

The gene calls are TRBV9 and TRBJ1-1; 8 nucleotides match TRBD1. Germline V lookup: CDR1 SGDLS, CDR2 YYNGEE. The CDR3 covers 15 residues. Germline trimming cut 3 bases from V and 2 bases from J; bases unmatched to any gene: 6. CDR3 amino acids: CASSEGTGGNTEAFF. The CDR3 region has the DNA TGTGCCAGCAGCGAGGGGACAGGCGGAAACACTGAAGCTTTCTTT.

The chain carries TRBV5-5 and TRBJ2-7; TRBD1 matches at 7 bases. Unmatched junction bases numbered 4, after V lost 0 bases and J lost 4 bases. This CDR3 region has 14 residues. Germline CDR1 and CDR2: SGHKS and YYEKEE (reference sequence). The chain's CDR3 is CASSLVGDSYEQYF. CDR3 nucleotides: TGTGCCAGCAGCTTGGTCGGGGACAGTTACGAGCAGTACTTC.

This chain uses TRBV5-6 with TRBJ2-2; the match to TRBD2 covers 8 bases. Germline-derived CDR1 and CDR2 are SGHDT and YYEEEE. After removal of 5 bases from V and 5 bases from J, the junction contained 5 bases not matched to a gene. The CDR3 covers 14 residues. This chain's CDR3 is CASSAGLGTGELFF. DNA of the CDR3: TGTGCCAGCAGTGCGGGACTAGGGACCGGGGAGCTGTTTTTT. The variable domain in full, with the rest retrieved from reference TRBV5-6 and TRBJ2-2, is DAGVTQSPTHLIKTRGQQVTLRCSPKSGHDTVSWYQQALGQGPQFIFQYYEEEERQRGNFPDRFSGHQFPNYSSELNVNALLLGDSALYLCASSAGLGTGELFFGEGSRLTVL.

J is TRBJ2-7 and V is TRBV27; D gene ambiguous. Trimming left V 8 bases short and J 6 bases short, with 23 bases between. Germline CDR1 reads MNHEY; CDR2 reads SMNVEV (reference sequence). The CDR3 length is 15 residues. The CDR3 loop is CASQSERGRSSEQYF. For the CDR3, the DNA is TGTGCCAGCCAATCAGAGCGCGGACGTTCGTCCGAGCAGTACTTC.

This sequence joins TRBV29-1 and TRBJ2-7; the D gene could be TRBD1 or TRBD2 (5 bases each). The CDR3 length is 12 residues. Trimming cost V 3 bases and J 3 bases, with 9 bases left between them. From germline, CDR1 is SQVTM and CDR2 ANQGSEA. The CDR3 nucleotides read TGCAGCGTTGATGGGGGTGGCTACGAGCAGTACTTC. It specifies CSVDGGGYEQYF.

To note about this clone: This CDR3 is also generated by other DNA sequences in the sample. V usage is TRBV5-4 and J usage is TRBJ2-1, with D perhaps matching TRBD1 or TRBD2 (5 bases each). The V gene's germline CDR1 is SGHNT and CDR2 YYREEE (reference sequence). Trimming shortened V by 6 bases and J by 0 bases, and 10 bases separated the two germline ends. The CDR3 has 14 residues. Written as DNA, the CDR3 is TGTGCCAGCACCTCTGGGGGCTCCTACAATGAGCAGTTCTTC. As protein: CASTSGGSYNEQFF.

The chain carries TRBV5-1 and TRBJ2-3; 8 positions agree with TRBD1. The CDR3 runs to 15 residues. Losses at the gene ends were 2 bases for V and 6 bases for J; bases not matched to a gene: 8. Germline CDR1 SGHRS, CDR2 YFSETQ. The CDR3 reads CASSLGQGAYDTQYF. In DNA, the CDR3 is TGCGCCAGCAGCTTAGGGCAGGGGGCTTACGATACGCAGTATTTT.

The CDR3, as DNA: TGTGCCAGCACCCCTAGCGGAAGCTCCTACAATGAGCAGTTCTTC. It specifies CASTPSGSSYNEQFF. V and J are TRBV6-6 and TRBJ2-1, with 7 bases aligning to TRBD2. After removal of 7 bases from V and 0 bases from J, the junction contained 6 bases not matched to a gene. Germline lookup yields CDR1 MNHNY and CDR2 SVGAGI (reference sequence). The CDR3 runs 15 residues.

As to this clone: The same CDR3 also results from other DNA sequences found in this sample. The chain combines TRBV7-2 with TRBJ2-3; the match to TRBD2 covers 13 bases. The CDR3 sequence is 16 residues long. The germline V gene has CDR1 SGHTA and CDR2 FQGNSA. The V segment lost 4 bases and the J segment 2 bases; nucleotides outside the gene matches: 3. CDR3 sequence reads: CASSSGLAGSTDTQYF. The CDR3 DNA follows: TGTGCCAGCAGCTCGGGACTAGCGGGATCCACAGATACGCAGTATTTT.

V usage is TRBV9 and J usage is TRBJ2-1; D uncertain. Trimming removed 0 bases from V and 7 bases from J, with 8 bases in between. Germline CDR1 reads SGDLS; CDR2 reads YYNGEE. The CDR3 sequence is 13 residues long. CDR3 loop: CASSVATSNEQFF. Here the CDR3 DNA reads TGTGCCAGCAGCGTAGCTACGAGTAATGAGCAGTTCTTC.